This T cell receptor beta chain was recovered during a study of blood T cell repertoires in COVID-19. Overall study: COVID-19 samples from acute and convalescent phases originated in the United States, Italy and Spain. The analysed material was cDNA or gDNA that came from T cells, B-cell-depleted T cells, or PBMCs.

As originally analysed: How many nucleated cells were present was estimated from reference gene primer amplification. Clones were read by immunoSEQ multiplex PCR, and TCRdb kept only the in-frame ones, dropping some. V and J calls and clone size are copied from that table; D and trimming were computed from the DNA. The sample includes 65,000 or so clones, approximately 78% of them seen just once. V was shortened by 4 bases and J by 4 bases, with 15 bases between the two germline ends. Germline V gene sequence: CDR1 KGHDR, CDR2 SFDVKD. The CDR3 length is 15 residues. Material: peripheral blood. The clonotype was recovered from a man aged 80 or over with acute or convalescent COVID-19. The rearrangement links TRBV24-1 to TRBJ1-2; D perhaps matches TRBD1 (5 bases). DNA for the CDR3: TGTGCCACCAGTGAACCCGACGAGCAGGGCTATGGCTACACCTTC. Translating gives CATSEPDEQGYGYTF.